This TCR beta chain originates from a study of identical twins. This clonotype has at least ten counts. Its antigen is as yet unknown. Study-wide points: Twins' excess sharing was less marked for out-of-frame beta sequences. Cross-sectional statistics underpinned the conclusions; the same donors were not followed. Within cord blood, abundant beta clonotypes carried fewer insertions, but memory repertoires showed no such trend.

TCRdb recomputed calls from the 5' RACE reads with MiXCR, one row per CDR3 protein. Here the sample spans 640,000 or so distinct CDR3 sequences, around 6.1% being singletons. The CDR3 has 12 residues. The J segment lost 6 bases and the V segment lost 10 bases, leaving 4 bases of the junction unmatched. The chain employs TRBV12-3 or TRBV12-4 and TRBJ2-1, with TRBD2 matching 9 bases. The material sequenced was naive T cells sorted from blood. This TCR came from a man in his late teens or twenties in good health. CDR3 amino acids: CATAGGTNEQFF. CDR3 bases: TGTGCCACAGCGGGAGGAACCAATGAGCAGTTCTTC.